The T cell receptor beta chain under discussion was sequenced for a study of T cell responses to AZD1222 COVID-19 vaccine. On the study more broadly: Second-dose intervals of approximately 4 or approximately 12 weeks were pooled. General study results and limits: Only 5 to 7 AZD1222 recipients tested seropositive at baseline. Scientists sampled the repertoires only once the peak T cell response had passed.

V lost 7 bases and J lost 0, with 13 bases in between. The CDR3 is made up of 15 amino acids. Per the germline V gene, CDR1 is MNHEY and CDR2 is SVGAGI. Concerning this clone: The antigen is unknown.

The table came from immunoSEQ multiplex PCR; TCRdb's copy has only in-frame clones and leaves some out. This table holds about 140,000 clones, around 90% found once. The V and J genes are TRBV6-5 and TRBJ2-1; D uncertain. The sequence derives from an adult in good health. Sample: peripheral blood, taken on day 0 of AZD1222 vaccination. This CDR3 is CASIMTLSSYNEQFF. Here the CDR3 DNA reads TGTGCCAGCATAATGACGCTTAGCTCCTACAATGAGCAGTTCTTC.